The 29 T cell receptor beta chains below all came from one sample that was sequenced in a study of shared clonotypes between healthy human individuals. TCRdb's copy holds only in-frame clones and misses some; the assay was immunoSEQ multiplex PCR. The sample includes under 750,000 clones, 55% to 75% seen only once; the top ten take approximately 2%. Sequencing was performed on memory CD4+ T cells sorted from blood. Subset described: CD45RA-negative fraction. The receptors stem from a woman in her 30s in good health.

This chain joins TRBV10-3 and TRBJ1-5, with D tentatively TRBD1 (6 bases). V was shortened by 3 bases and J by 0 bases, with 6 bases between the two germline ends. This CDR3 contains 14 residues. Germline CDR1 reads ENHRY; CDR2 reads SYGVKD. The CDR3 here is CAISEQGSNQPQHF. The CDR3 DNA sequence: TGTGCCATCAGTGAACAGGGTAGCAATCAGCCCCAGCATTTT.

J is TRBJ2-7 and V is TRBV7-9; TRBD1 might be the D (6 bases). In germline, CDR1 is SEHNR, CDR2 FQNEAQ (reference sequence). V dropped 4 bases and J dropped 3 bases, with 13 bases sitting between them. This CDR3 is 14 amino acids long. In DNA, the CDR3 is TGTGCCAGCAGCTCATTGACAGGAGTCTACGAGCAGTACTTC. The encoded protein is CASSSLTGVYEQYF.

The genes are TRBV5-4 and TRBJ1-2; TRBD1 matches 12 bases. The CDR3 has 17 residues. V dropped 0 bases and J dropped 8; count of bases not matched to a gene: 11. CDR1 is SGHNT, CDR2 YYREEE, per germline (reference sequence). CDR3 sequence reads: CASSLAVGTGGIGGYTF. CDR3 in DNA: TGTGCCAGCAGCTTGGCGGTAGGGACAGGGGGCATCGGCGGCTACACCTTC.

The chain joins TRBV28 to TRBJ2-7; the match to TRBD1 covers 7 bases. V trimming: 1 base; J trimming: 4 bases; junction bases outside the gene matches: 4. CDR3 size: 14 residues. Germline V CDR1 and CDR2: MDHEN, SYDVKM. The CDR3 loop reads CASSLSRGYYEQYF. In DNA form, the CDR3 reads TGTGCCAGCAGTTTATCCAGGGGGTATTACGAGCAGTACTTC.

The chain is built from TRBV4-2 and TRBJ2-5, with D hard to call. The DNA end is more similar to TRBJ2-7, so the J call may be wrong. The CDR3 runs 11 residues. Germline CDR1 LGHNA, CDR2 YNFKEQ. CDR3 in amino acids: CASSQAYEQYF. The CDR3, as DNA: TGTGCCAGCAGCCAAGCGTACGAGCAGTACTTC.

The V and J genes are TRBV19 and TRBJ1-3; D remains ambiguous. The V gene lost 7 bases and the J gene lost 3 bases, with 10 bases spanning the gap. CDR1 and CDR2 from the germline V gene are LNHDA and SQIVND (reference sequence). CDR3 length: 13 residues. The CDR3 is CASTPRVGNTIYF. In nucleotides, the CDR3 is TGTGCCAGTACCCCTCGGGTTGGAAACACCATATATTTT. The full variable domain, completed using reference TRBV19 and TRBJ1-3, is DGGITQSPKYLFRKEGQNVTLSCEQNLNHDAMYWYRQDPGQGLRLIYYSQIVNDFQKGDIAEGYSVSREKKESFPLTVTSAQKNPTAFYLCASTPRVGNTIYFGEGSWLTVV.

J is TRBJ1-4 and V is TRBV6-1, with D unclear. V lost 8 bases, J lost 5 bases, and 12 bases lay in between. The CDR3 consists of 13 residues. Per the germline V gene, CDR1 is MNHNS and CDR2 is SASEGT. The CDR3 loop reads CASRFMWNEKLFF. Here the CDR3 DNA reads TGTGCCAGCCGGTTCATGTGGAATGAAAAACTGTTTTTT.

The chain uses TRBV5-1 and TRBJ2-3, with TRBD1 matching over 9 bases. The V gene end was trimmed by 4 bases and the J gene end by 1 base; junction bases not matched to a gene: 4. Per germline, CDR1 SGHRS and CDR2 YFSETQ. The CDR3 sequence is 15 residues long. CDR3 amino acids: CASSVGTGRTDTQYF. CDR3 nucleotides: TGCGCCAGCAGCGTAGGGACAGGGCGCACAGATACGCAGTATTTT.

This chain connects TRBV30 to TRBJ2-1, with D uncertain. The CDR3 sequence is 14 residues long. CDR1 GTSNPN and CDR2 SVGIG come from the germline V gene (reference sequence). V was cut by 3 bases and J by 0 bases, with 9 bases left in between. CDR3 DNA sequence: TGTGCCTGGAGGCAGCGTCTCTCCTACAATGAGCAGTTCTTC. This codes for CAWRQRLSYNEQFF.

The chain links TRBV30 to TRBJ2-2; D is unclear. Germline CDR1 is GTSNPN and CDR2 is SVGIG (reference sequence). CDR3 length: 15 residues. Trimming cost V 5 bases and J 1 base, with 14 bases left between them. The CDR3 is CAWRARQLNTGELFF. DNA of the CDR3: TGTGCCTGGCGGGCTCGCCAGCTGAACACCGGGGAGCTGTTTTTT.

V gene TRBV19 combines with J gene TRBJ2-7; D perhaps matches TRBD1 (5 bases). The V end lost 0 bases, the J end lost 1 base, and 10 bases lay between the germline ends. This CDR3 is built from 15 residues. The V gene's germline CDR1 is LNHDA and CDR2 SQIVND (reference sequence). The CDR3 here is CASSIDRRQSYEQYF. Here the CDR3 DNA reads TGTGCCAGTAGTATAGATCGGAGACAGTCCTACGAGCAGTACTTC.

In its sample, this clone was seen once. This chain uses TRBV12-5 with TRBJ2-1; 11 bases are shared with TRBD2. CDR1 LGHNT and CDR2 FRNRAP come from the germline V gene. V was pared by 9 bases and J by 6 bases, with 7 bases of the junction left unmatched. This CDR3 is 14 amino acids long. DNA for the CDR3: TGTGCTAGCTCTCTCGGGACTAGCGGCAATGAGCAGTTCTTC. Translated, it gives CASSLGTSGNEQFF.

The V call is TRBV11-2, the J call TRBJ1-2; D gene unclear. The V gene's germline CDR1 is SGHAT and CDR2 FQNNGV. The CDR3 has 14 residues. Trimming stripped 1 base from V and 8 bases from J, with 14 bases between. As DNA, the CDR3 is TGTGCCAGCAGCTTAGTCTACCAGGATAAAGGCTACACCTTC. As protein: CASSLVYQDKGYTF.

This chain connects TRBV29-1 to TRBJ1-5; 7 bases are a match to TRBD1. The trim removed 4 bases at V and 1 base at J, leaving 4 bases unmatched. The CDR3 consists of 14 residues. In germline, CDR1 is SQVTM, CDR2 ANQGSEA. The CDR3 nucleotides read TGCAGCGTTGGGGACAGTAACAGCAATCAGCCCCAGCATTTT. This translates into CSVGDSNSNQPQHF.

This rearrangement joins TRBV19 to TRBJ2-6; possible D gene TRBD2, 5 bases. The CDR3 has 14 amino acids. Per the germline V gene, CDR1 is LNHDA and CDR2 is SQIVND (reference sequence). The V gene lost 4 bases and the J gene lost 5 bases, with 9 bases spanning the gap. CDR3: CASSTGSRANVLTF. In DNA, the CDR3 is TGTGCCAGTAGTACGGGAAGTCGGGCCAACGTCCTGACTTTC.

This clone has a handful of counts. The chain uses TRBV20-1 and TRBJ1-2; D remains unclear. Germline V gene data show CDR1 as DFQATT and CDR2 as SNEGSKA (reference sequence). Trimming stripped 5 bases from V and 5 bases from J, with 3 bases between. This CDR3 region has 9 residues. The CDR3 coding sequence is TGCAGTGCTCAATATGGCTACACCTTC. Its protein is CSAQYGYTF.

The chain carries TRBV5-6 and TRBJ2-7; D perhaps matches TRBD1 (8 bases). The ends were cut back, 4 bases at V and 4 bases at J, with 15 bases in the middle. There are 14 residues in the CDR3. Germline loops: CDR1 SGHDT, CDR2 YYEEEE. CDR3 DNA sequence: TGTGCCAGCAGCCATGGACAGGGAGGGTACGAGCAGTACTTC. Encoded protein: CASSHGQGGYEQYF.

The CDR3: CASSESRDRVYNEQFF. The CDR3 DNA reads as TGTGCCAGCAGTGAAAGTCGGGACAGGGTTTACAATGAGCAGTTCTTC. V and J are TRBV25-1 and TRBJ2-1; 9 nucleotides align to TRBD1. CDR1 is MGHDK, CDR2 SYGVNS, per germline. V was clipped by 2 bases and J by 4 bases; unmatched bases: 6. This CDR3 has 16 amino acids.

This clone occurred a few times. V is TRBV5-1 and J is TRBJ2-7; no firm D call. Looked up from germline, CDR1 is SGHRS and CDR2 is YFSETQ. V lost 3 bases to trimming and J lost 1 base, with 14 bases between them. The CDR3 contains 15 residues. The CDR3 coding sequence is TGCGCCAGCAGCTCGGACCCGACTTCTTCCTACGAGCAGTACTTC. Encoded protein: CASSSDPTSSYEQYF.

This rearrangement joins TRBV28 to TRBJ2-1; 11 bases are shared with TRBD2. The CDR3 runs 15 residues. Germline CDR1 reads MDHEN; CDR2 reads SYDVKM. V trimming: 4 bases; J trimming: 4 bases; junction bases outside the gene matches: 3. CDR3 sequence (DNA): TGTGCCAGCAGTTATAGCGGGAGGGTTTACAATGAGCAGTTCTTC. Amino acid sequence: CASSYSGRVYNEQFF.

The chain joins TRBV30 to TRBJ2-1; D gene ambiguous. Trimming took off 0 bases at V and 4 bases at J, with 7 bases between the two ends. The germline V gene encodes CDR1 GTSNPN and CDR2 SVGIG (reference sequence). This CDR3 region has 13 residues. The CDR3 DNA reads as TGTGCCTGGAGTGTACGCAGTTACAATGAGCAGTTCTTC. Amino acid sequence: CAWSVRSYNEQFF. Combining the CDR3 with reference TRBV30 and TRBJ2-1 gives the whole variable domain SQTIHQWPATLVQPVGSPLSLECTVEGTSNPNLYWYRQAAGRGLQLLFYSVGIGQISSEVPQNLSASRPQDRQFILSSKKLLLSDSGFYLCAWSVRSYNEQFFGPGTRLTVL.

Details on this clone: Other DNA variants within this sample encode the same CDR3. This chain uses TRBV28 with TRBJ1-4; 9 bases match TRBD1. CDR1 and CDR2 (germline): MDHEN, SYDVKM. The CDR3 has 15 residues. V was clipped by 5 bases and J by 8 bases; unmatched bases: 9. CDR3 sequence (DNA): TGTGCCAGCAGTGCCCCGGGACAGGGAAAAGAAAAACTGTTTTTT. Its protein is CASSAPGQGKEKLFF.

In its sample, this clone was seen once. The V gene is TRBV4-2, the J gene TRBJ2-7; D uncertain. The CDR3 totals 16 residues. The V end lost 0 bases, the J end lost 2 bases, and 14 bases lay between the germline ends. The V gene's germline CDR1 is LGHNA and CDR2 YNFKEQ. The CDR3 sequence is CASSQDRVGTAYEQYF. CDR3 bases: TGTGCCAGCAGCCAAGATCGGGTCGGCACAGCCTACGAGCAGTACTTC.

On this clone: The same CDR3 also results from other DNA sequences found in this sample. This sequence joins TRBV21-1 and TRBJ1-2; the table's D call TRBD1 went unverified against the DNA. TRBV21-1 is labeled a pseudogene. The CDR3 extends over 15 amino acids. The CDR3 loop reads CASSTAPGQGSGYTF. In DNA, the CDR3 is TGTGCCAGCAGCACCGCACCTGGACAGGGGAGTGGCTACACCTTC.

This clone was recorded once. The rearrangement uses TRBV5-1 and TRBJ1-2, with TRBD1 matching 9 bases. V was clipped by 7 bases and J by 4 bases; unmatched bases: 11. In germline, CDR1 is SGHRS, CDR2 YFSETQ. The CDR3 sequence is 15 residues long. Written as DNA, the CDR3 is TGCGCCAGCCGGGACAGGGTTGGGAGTACCTATGGCTACACCTTC. Amino acid sequence: CASRDRVGSTYGYTF.

This chain uses TRBV7-9 with TRBJ2-1; D may be TRBD2 (5 bases). CDR1 is SEHNR and CDR2 is FQNEAQ in the germline V gene (reference sequence). CDR3 length: 16 residues. Trimming removed 1 base at V and 4 bases at J, with 14 bases between. CDR3 residues: CASSLGASLYYNEQFF. CDR3 bases: TGTGCCAGCAGCTTAGGCGCTAGCTTATATTACAATGAGCAGTTCTTC.

The chain carries TRBV9 and TRBJ2-3, with 8 positions matching TRBD2. V lost 0 bases, J lost 2 bases, and 5 bases stayed unmatched. There are 16 residues in the CDR3. Germline CDR1 reads SGDLS; CDR2 reads YYNGEE. CDR3 DNA sequence: TGTGCCAGCAGCGTAGCGATGGGACTAGACACAGATACGCAGTATTTT. Its translation: CASSVAMGLDTDTQYF.

The chain links TRBV10-2 to TRBJ1-5, with 7 bases lining up with TRBD1. Per the germline V gene, CDR1 is WSHSY and CDR2 is SAAADI. The CDR3 sequence is 15 residues long. Trimming removed 4 bases from V and 8 bases from J; junction bases left unmatched: 11. CDR3 region: CASSGGRGQGKPQHF. CDR3 DNA sequence: TGCGCCAGCAGTGGGGGAAGGGGGCAGGGGAAGCCCCAGCATTTT.

This clone was seen at least ten times. The gene calls are TRBV5-1 and TRBJ1-2; 7 bases match TRBD1. CDR1 is SGHRS, CDR2 YFSETQ, per germline. V was clipped by 4 bases and J by 2 bases; unmatched bases: 11. The CDR3 loop spans 16 amino acids. The CDR3 reads CASSPGQWGPNYGYTF. Written as DNA, the CDR3 is TGCGCCAGCAGCCCGGGACAGTGGGGACCAAACTATGGCTACACCTTC.